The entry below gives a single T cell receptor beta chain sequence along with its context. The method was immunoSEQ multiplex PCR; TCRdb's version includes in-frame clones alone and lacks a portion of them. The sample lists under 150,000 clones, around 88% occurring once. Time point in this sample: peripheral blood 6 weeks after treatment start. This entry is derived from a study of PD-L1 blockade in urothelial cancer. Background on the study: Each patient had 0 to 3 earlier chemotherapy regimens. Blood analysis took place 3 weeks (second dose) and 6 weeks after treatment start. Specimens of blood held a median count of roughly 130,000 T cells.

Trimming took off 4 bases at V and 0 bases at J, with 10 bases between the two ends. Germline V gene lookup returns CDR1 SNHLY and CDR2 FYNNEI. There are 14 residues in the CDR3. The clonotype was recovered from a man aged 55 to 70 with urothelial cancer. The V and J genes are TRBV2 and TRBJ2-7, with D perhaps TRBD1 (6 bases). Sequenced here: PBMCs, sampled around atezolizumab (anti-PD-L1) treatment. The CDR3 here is CASSGQESSYEQYF. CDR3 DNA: TGTGCCAGCAGTGGACAGGAAAGCTCCTACGAGCAGTACTTC.